This T cell receptor beta chain appears in the sequencing data of a study of PD-1 blockade in classical Hodgkin lymphoma. Assay used: immunoSEQ multiplex PCR; TCRdb lists only in-frame clones, some missing. The table has tens of thousands of clones, roughly 78% seen once; the top ten hold 37%. Study-wide results and caveats: TCR diversity at baseline was reported to be reduced in newly diagnosed patients relative to healthy donors. Factors driving the repertoire differences, possibly disease activity or prior therapy, remain undefined.

Turning to this clone: Antigen: not known.

Time point indicated: cycle 4 day 1 (C4D1), after about 6 weeks of nivolumab. All the patients suffered relapse after autologous stem cell transplantation, and brentuximab vedotin exposure differed. Deletions cut 5 bases from V and 0 bases from J, with 10 bases between. This CDR3 comprises 14 residues. Germline CDR1 reads SGHTA; CDR2 reads FQGNSA. This chain uses TRBV7-2 with TRBJ1-1; tentative D call: TRBD1 (6 bases). This receptor was identified in a human donor with classical Hodgkin lymphoma. The input for sequencing was peripheral blood mononuclear cells (PBMCs), taken before the fourth cycle of nivolumab. The CDR3 loop reads CASSNRVMNTEAFF. In DNA form, the CDR3 reads TGTGCCAGCAGCAACAGGGTCATGAACACTGAAGCTTTCTTT. Looking up the rest from reference TRBV7-2 and TRBJ1-1 gives the full variable domain: GAGVSQSPSNKVTEKGKDVELRCDPISGHTALYWYRQSLGQGLEFLIYFQGNSAPDKSGLPSDRFSAERTGGSVSTLTIQRTQQEDSAVYLCASSNRVMNTEAFFGQGTRLTVV.